One sample yielded the 8 T cell receptor beta chains listed below, sequenced in a study of T cell repertoires in cytomegalovirus infection. Each CDR3 protein gets one entry after TCRdb re-called the reads with MiXCR. The data contain under 300,000 distinct CDR3 sequences, more than 15% of them singletons. The specimen sequenced was CD8+ T cells from PBMCs. The receptor source for this set is a human donor in good health (CMV status not recorded). Some clones in this sample may be carry-over from other donors' samples.

The V gene is TRBV4-1, the J gene TRBJ2-7; TRBD1 might be the D (6 bases). Germline assignment: CDR1 MGHRA and CDR2 YSYEKL. This CDR3 comprises 16 residues. V lost 4 bases and J 3 bases, leaving 19 bases between the germline ends. CDR3 nucleotides: TGCGCCAGCAGCCCGAGCCTGACAGGAGCCTACTACGAGCAGTACTTC. Amino acids: CASSPSLTGAYYEQYF.

This clonotype was detected many times. DNA of the CDR3: TGTGCCAGCAGTGAGTTTTATATACCGGGACAGGTCACAGATACGCAGTATTTT. The encoded protein is CASSEFYIPGQVTDTQYF. The chain carries TRBV6-1 and TRBJ2-3, with 8 bases identical to TRBD1. The V segment lost 3 bases and the J segment 2 bases; nucleotides outside the gene matches: 13. This CDR3 has 18 amino acids. Per the germline V gene, CDR1 is MNHNS and CDR2 is SASEGT.

V and J are TRBV4-3 and TRBJ2-3; D is unresolved. Germline CDR1 LGHNA, CDR2 YSLEER. V dropped 0 bases and J dropped 4 bases, with 11 bases sitting between them. The CDR3 is 15 amino acids. CDR3 loop: CASSQDRGRADTQYF. In DNA form, the CDR3 reads TGCGCCAGCAGCCAAGATCGTGGCAGAGCAGATACGCAGTATTTT.

Points on this clonotype: This may be a read error, as it is one base from a much larger clone. This rearrangement joins TRBV7-3 to TRBJ2-3; D is perhaps TRBD2 (6 bases). Germline V gives CDR1 SGHTA, CDR2 FQGTGA. This CDR3 is 15 amino acids long. The CDR3 is CASSLTLAATDTKYF. CDR3 nucleotide sequence: TGTGCCAGCAGCTTAACGTTAGCGGCCACAGATACGAAGTATTTT.

J is TRBJ2-2 and V is TRBV12-3 or TRBV12-4, with 8 nucleotides matching TRBD2. V trimming: 5 bases; J trimming: 5 bases; junction bases outside the gene matches: 7. This CDR3 comprises 15 residues. In nucleotides, the CDR3 is TGTGCCAGCAGTCCTAGCGGGCCTTTAACCGGGGAGCTGTTTTTT. It codes for CASSPSGPLTGELFF.

This clonotype was counted ten times or more. The chain couples TRBV7-2 to TRBJ1-5, with D maybe TRBD1 (5 bases). CDR3 length equals 17 residues. Germline-derived CDR1 and CDR2 are SGHTA and FQGNSA. V lost 0 bases and J 3 bases, leaving 15 bases between the germline ends. The CDR3 sequence: CASSLAFGTENNQPQHF. Here the CDR3 DNA reads TGTGCCAGCAGCTTAGCGTTCGGGACGGAGAACAATCAGCCCCAGCATTTT. Full variable domain (missing parts from reference TRBV7-2 and TRBJ1-5): GAGVSQSPSNKVTEKGKDVELRCDPISGHTALYWYRQSLGQGLEFLIYFQGNSAPDKSGLPSDRFSAERTGGSVSTLTIQRTQQEDSAVYLCASSLAFGTENNQPQHFGDGTRLSIL.

J is TRBJ2-5 and V is TRBV11-2; the D is unclear. The germline V and J ends were trimmed by 3 bases and 4 bases, with 6 bases remaining between them. CDR3 size: 12 residues. Germline assignment: CDR1 SGHAT and CDR2 FQNNGV. The CDR3 coding sequence is TGTGCCAGCAGCTTTGTTCCAGAGACCCAGTACTTC. This gives the protein CASSFVPETQYF. The entire variable domain, with the rest obtained from reference TRBV11-2 and TRBJ2-5, is as follows: EAGVAQSPRYKIIEKRQSVAFWCNPISGHATLYWYQQILGQGPKLLIQFQNNGVVDDSQLPKDRFSAERLKGVDSTLKIQPAKLEDSAVYLCASSFVPETQYFGPGTRLLVL.

At least ten counts were recorded for this clonotype. The gene calls are TRBV7-2 and TRBJ2-7; 10 positions agree with TRBD1. The CDR3 extends over 16 amino acids. The ends lost 2 bases at V and 7 bases at J; junction bases unmatched: 11. Per the germline V gene, CDR1 is SGHTA and CDR2 is FQGNSA. CDR3 amino acids: CASSLPDRQGAREQYF. CDR3 bases: TGTGCCAGCAGCTTACCGGATCGACAGGGGGCGCGTGAGCAGTACTTC.